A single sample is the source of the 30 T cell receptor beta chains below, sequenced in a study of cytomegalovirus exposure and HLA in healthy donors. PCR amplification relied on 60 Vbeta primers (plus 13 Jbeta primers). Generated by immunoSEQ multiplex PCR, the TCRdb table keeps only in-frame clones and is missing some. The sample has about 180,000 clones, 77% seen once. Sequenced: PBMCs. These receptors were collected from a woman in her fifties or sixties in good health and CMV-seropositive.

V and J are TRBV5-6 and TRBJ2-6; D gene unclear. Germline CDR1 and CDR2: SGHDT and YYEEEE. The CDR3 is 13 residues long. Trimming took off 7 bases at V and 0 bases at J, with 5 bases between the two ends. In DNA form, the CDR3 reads TGTGCCAGCCTCCCCTCTGGGGCCAACGTCCTGACTTTC. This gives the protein CASLPSGANVLTF.

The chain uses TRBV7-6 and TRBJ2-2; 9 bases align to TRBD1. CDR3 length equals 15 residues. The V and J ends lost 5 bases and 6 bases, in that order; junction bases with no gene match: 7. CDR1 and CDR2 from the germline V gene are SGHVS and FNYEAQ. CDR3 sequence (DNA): TGTGCCAGCAGCCCGACCGGGACAGGGCCCGGGGAGCTGTTTTTT. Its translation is CASSPTGTGPGELFF. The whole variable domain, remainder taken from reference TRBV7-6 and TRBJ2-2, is GAGVSQSPRYKVTKRGQDVALRCDPISGHVSLYWYRQALGQGPEFLTYFNYEAQQDKSGLPNDRFSAERPEGSISTLTIQRTEQRDSAMYRCASSPTGTGPGELFFGEGSRLTVL.

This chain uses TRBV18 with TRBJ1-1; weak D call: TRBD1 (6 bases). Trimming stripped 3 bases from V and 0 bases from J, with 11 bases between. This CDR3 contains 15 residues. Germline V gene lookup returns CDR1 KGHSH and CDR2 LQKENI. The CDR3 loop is CASSPRTAMNTEAFF. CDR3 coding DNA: TGTGCCAGCTCACCCCGGACAGCCATGAACACTGAAGCTTTCTTT.

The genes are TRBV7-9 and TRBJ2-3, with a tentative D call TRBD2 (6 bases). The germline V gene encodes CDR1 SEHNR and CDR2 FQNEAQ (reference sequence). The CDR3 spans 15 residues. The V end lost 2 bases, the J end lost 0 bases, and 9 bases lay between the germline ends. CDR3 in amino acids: CASSLQGTSTDTQYF. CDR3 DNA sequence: TGTGCCAGCAGCTTACAAGGGACTAGCACAGATACGCAGTATTTT.

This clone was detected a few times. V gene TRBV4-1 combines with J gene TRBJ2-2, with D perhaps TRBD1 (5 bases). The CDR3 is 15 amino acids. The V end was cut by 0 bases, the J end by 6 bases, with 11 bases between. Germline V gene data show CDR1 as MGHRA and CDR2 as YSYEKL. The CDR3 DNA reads TGCGCCAGCAGCCAAGAATGGGGCCTGCCCGGGGAGCTGTTTTTT. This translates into CASSQEWGLPGELFF.

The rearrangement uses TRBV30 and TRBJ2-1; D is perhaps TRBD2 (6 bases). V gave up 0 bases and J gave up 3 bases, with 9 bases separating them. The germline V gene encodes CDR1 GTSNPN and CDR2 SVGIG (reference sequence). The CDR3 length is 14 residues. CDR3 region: CAWSVRRGYNEQFF. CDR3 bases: TGTGCCTGGAGTGTACGGCGGGGCTACAATGAGCAGTTCTTC.

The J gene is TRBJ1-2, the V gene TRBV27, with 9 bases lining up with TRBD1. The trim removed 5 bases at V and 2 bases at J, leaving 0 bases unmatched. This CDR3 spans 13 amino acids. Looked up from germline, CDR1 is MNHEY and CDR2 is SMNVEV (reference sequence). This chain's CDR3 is CASSGQGNYGYTF. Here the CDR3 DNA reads TGTGCCAGCAGTGGACAGGGGAACTATGGCTACACCTTC.

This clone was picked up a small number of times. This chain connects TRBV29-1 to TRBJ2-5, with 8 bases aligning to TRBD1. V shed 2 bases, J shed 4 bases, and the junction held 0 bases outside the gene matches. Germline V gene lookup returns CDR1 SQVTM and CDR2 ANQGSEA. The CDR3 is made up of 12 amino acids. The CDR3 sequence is CSVEQGAETQYF. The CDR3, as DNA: TGCAGCGTTGAACAGGGGGCAGAGACCCAGTACTTC.

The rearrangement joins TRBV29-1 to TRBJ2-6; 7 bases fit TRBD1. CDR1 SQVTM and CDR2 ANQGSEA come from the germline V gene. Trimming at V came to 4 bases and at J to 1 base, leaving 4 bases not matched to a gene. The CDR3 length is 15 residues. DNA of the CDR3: TGCAGCGTTGCCAACAGGGGATCTGGGGCCAACGTCCTGACTTTC. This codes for CSVANRGSGANVLTF.

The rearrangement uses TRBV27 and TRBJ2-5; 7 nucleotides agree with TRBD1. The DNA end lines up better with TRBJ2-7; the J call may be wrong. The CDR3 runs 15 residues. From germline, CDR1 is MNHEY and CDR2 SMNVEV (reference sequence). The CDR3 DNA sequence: TGTGCCAGCAGTTTATACAGGGGCTCTACCTACGAGCAGTACTTC. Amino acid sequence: CASSLYRGSTYEQYF.

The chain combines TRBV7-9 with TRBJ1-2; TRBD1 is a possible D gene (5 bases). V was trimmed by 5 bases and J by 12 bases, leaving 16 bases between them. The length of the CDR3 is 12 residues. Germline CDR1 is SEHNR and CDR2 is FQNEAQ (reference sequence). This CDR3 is CASSLGGREDTF. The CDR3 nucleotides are TGTGCCAGCAGCCTCGGTGGCAGGGAGGACACCTTC.

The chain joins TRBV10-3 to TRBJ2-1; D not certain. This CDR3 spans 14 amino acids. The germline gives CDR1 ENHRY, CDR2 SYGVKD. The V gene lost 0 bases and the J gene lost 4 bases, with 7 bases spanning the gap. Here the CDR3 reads CAISESGGYNEQFF. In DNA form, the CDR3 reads TGTGCCATCAGTGAGTCTGGCGGTTACAATGAGCAGTTCTTC.

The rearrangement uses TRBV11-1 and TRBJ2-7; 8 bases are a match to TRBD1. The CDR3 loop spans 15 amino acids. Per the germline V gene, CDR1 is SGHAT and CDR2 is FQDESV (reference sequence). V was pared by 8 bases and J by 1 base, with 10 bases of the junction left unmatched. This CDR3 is CASGDSRTGSYEQYF. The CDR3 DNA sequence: TGTGCCAGCGGCGACTCGAGGACAGGGTCCTACGAGCAGTACTTC. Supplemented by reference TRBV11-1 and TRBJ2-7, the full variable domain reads EAEVAQSPRYKITEKSQAVAFWCDPISGHATLYWYRQILGQGPELLVQFQDESVVDDSQLPKDRFSAERLKGVDSTLKIQPAELGDSAMYLCASGDSRTGSYEQYFGPGTRLTVT.

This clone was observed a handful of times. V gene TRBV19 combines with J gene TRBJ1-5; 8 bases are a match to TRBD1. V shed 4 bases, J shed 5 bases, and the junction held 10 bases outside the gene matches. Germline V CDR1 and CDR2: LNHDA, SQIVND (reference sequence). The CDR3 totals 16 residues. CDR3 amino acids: CASSTGQGNWDQPQHF. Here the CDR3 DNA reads TGTGCCAGTAGTACAGGACAGGGAAATTGGGATCAGCCCCAGCATTTT.

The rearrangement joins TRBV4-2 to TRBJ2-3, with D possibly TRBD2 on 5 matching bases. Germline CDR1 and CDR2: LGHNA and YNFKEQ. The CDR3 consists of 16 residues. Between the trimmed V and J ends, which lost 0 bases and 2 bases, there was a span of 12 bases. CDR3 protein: CASSQDPSGFTDTQYF. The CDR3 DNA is TGTGCCAGCAGCCAAGACCCCAGCGGATTCACAGATACGCAGTATTTT.

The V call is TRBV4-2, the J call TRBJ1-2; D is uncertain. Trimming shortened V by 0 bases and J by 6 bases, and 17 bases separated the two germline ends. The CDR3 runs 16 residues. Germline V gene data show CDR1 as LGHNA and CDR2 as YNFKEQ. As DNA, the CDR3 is TGTGCCAGCAGCCAAGAAGAGGCAGTCCTCTCGGATGGCTACACCTTC. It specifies CASSQEEAVLSDGYTF.

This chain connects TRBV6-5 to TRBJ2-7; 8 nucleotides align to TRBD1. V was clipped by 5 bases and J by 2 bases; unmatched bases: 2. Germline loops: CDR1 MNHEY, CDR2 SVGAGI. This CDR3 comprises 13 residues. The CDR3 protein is CASSLQGAYEQYF. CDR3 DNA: TGTGCCAGCAGTCTACAGGGGGCCTACGAGCAGTACTTC.

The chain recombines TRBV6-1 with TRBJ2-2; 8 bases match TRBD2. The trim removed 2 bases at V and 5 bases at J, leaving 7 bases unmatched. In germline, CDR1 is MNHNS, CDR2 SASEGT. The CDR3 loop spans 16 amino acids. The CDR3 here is CASSEWVAGRTGELFF. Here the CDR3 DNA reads TGTGCCAGCAGTGAATGGGTAGCGGGGAGGACCGGGGAGCTGTTTTTT.

CDR3 amino acids: CASSLRGSLWGNQPQHF. CDR3 nucleotide sequence: TGTGCCAGCAGTCTTCGGGGATCCCTTTGGGGCAATCAGCCCCAGCATTTT. The rearrangement joins TRBV28 to TRBJ1-5; no firm D call. The CDR3 covers 17 residues. The germline V and J ends were trimmed by 5 bases and 2 bases, with 19 bases remaining between them. Germline CDR1 and CDR2: MDHEN and SYDVKM.

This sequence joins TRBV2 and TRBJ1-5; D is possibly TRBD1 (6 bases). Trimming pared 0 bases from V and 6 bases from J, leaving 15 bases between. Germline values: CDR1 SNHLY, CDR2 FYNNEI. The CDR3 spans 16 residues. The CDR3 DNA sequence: TGTGCCAGCAGTGAAGCAGGCGGGCAGGGGAGTCAGCCCCAGCATTTT. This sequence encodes CASSEAGGQGSQPQHF.

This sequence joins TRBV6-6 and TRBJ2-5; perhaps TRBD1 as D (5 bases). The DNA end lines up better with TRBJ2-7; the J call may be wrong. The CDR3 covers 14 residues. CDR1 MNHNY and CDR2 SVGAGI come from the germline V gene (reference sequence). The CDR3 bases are TGTGCCAGCAGCATCCAAGGACAATCCTACGAGCAGTACTTC. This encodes CASSIQGQSYEQYF.

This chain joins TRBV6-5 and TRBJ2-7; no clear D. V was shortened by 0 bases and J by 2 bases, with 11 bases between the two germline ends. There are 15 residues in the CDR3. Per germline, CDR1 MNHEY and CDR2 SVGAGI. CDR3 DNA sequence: TGTGCCAGCAGTTACTCGATCACTGAAACCTACGAGCAGTACTTC. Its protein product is CASSYSITETYEQYF.

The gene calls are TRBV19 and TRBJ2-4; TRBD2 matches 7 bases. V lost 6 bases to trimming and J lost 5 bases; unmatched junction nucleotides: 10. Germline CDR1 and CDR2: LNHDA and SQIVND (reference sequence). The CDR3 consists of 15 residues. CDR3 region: CASRDSLAGENIQYF. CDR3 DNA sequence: TGTGCCAGTAGGGATTCACTGGCGGGAGAAAACATTCAGTACTTC.

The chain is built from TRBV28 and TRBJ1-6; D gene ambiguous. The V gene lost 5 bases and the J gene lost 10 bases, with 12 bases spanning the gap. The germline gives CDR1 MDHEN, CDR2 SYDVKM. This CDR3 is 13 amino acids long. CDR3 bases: TGTGCCAGCAGTCCCAACTACAAGTCACCCCTCCACTTT. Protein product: CASSPNYKSPLHF. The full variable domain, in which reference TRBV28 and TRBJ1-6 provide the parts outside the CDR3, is DVKVTQSSRYLVKRTGEKVFLECVQDMDHENMFWYRQDPGLGLRLIYFSYDVKMKEKGDIPEGYSVSREKKERFSLILESASTNQTSMYLCASSPNYKSPLHFGNGTRLTVT.

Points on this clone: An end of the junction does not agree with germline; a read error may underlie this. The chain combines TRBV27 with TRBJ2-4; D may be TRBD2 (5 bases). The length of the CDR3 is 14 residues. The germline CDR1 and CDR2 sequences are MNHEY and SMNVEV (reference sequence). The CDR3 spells CASSSASTGNSQYF. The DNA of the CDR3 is TGTGCCAGCAGTTCGGCATCGACGGGGAACAGTCAGTACTTC.

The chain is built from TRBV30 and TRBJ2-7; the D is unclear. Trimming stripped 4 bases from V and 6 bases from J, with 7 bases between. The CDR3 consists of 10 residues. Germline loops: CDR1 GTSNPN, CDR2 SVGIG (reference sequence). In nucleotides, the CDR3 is TGTGCCTGGATGGGCACCGAGCAGTACTTC. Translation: CAWMGTEQYF.

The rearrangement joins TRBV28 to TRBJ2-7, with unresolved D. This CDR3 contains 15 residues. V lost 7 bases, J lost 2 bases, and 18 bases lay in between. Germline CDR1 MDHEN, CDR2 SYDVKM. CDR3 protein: CASTATRSQAYEQYF. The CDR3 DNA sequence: TGTGCCAGCACCGCCACACGGTCTCAGGCCTACGAGCAGTACTTC.

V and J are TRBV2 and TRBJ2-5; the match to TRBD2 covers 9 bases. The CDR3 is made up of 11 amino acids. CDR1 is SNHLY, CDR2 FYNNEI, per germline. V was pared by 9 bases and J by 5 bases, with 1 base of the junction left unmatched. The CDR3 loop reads CASGLAETQYF. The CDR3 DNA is TGTGCCAGTGGACTAGCGGAGACCCAGTACTTC.

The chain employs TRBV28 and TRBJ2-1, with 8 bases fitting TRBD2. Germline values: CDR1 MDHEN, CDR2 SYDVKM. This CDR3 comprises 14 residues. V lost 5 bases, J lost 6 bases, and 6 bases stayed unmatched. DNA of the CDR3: TGTGCCAGCAGTCAGCGGGGGCCGGTCAATGAGCAGTTCTTC. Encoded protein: CASSQRGPVNEQFF.

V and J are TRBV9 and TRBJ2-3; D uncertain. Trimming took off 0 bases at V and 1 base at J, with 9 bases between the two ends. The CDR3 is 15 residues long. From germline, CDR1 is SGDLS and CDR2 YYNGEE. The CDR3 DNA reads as TGTGCCAGCAGCGTAGGACCTCAGGGCACAGATACGCAGTATTTT. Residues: CASSVGPQGTDTQYF.